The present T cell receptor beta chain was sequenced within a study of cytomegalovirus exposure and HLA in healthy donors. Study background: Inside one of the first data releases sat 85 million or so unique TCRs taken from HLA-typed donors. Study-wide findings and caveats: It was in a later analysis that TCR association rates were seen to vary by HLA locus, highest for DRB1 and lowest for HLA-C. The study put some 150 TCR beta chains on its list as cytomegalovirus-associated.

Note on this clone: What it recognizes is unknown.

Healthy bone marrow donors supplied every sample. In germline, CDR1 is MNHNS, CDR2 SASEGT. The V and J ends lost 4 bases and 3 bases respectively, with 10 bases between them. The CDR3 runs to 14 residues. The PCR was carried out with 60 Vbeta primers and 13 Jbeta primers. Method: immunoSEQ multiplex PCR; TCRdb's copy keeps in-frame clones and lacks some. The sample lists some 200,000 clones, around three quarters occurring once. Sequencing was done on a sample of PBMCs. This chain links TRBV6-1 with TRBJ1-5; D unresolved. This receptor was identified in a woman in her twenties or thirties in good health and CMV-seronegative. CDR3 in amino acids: CASSASGSNQPQHF. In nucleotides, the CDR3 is TGTGCCAGCAGTGCGTCGGGGTCCAATCAGCCCCAGCATTTT.